Sequencing of this T cell receptor (beta chain) was carried out in a study of blood T cells in healthy people across ages. The V and J ends lost 0 bases and 3 bases, in that order; junction bases with no gene match: 3. CDR1 and CDR2 (germline): SGHVS, FNYEAQ. CDR3 length: 15 amino acids. Alongside a J-beta primer mix, a sample-barcoded 5' primer served in a second PCR lasting roughly 7 to 12 cycles. TCRdb fed the 5' RACE reads into MiXCR, producing one record per CDR3 protein. The sample records 650,000 to 950,000 distinct CDR3 sequences, approximately 48% being singletons. The rearrangement joins TRBV7-6 to TRBJ2-7, with 9 bases aligning to TRBD1. The receptor comes from a man aged 55 to 69 in good health. The specimen sequenced was blood. CDR3 DNA sequence: TGTGCCAGCAGCTTAGCCGGGACAGGGAACTACGAGCAGTACTTC. Translated, it gives CASSLAGTGNYEQYF.